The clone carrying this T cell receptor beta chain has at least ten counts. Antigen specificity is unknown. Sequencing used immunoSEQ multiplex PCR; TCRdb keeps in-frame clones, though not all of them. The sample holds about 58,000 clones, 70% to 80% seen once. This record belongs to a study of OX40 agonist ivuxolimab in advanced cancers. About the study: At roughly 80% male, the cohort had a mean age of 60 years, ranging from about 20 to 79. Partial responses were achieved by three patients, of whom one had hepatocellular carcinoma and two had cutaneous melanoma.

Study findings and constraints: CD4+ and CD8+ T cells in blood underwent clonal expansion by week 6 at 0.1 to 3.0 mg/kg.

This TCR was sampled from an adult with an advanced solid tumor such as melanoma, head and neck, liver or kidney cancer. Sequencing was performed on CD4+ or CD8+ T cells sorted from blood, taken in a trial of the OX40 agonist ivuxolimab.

The CDR3 reads CASSLDANYGYTF. The DNA of the CDR3 is TGCGCCAGCAGCTTGGACGCTAACTATGGCTACACCTTC. V gene TRBV5-1 combines with J gene TRBJ1-2; D call uncertain. Germline CDR1 is SGHRS and CDR2 is YFSETQ. The CDR3 is 13 residues long. Between the trimmed V and J ends, which lost 0 bases and 0 bases, there was a span of 3 bases.